This TCR beta chain is from a study of OX40 agonist ivuxolimab in advanced cancers. Losses at the gene ends were 2 bases for V and 3 bases for J; bases not matched to a gene: 4. CDR1 and CDR2 from the germline V gene are MNHEY and SVGAGI. The CDR3 totals 15 residues. Some clones are missing from TCRdb's copy, which holds only in-frame ones; the method was immunoSEQ multiplex PCR. The sample lists about 99,000 clones; around 90% were seen once. The input for sequencing was CD4+ or CD8+ T cells sorted from blood, taken in a trial of the OX40 agonist ivuxolimab. The receptor was isolated from an adult with an advanced solid tumor such as melanoma, head and neck, liver or kidney cancer. This sequence joins TRBV6-5 and TRBJ2-7; 10 bases are shared with TRBD2. DNA of the CDR3: TGTGCCAGCAGTTACGCGGCTAGCGGGGGCTACGAGCAGTACTTC. Translating it yields CASSYAASGGYEQYF.